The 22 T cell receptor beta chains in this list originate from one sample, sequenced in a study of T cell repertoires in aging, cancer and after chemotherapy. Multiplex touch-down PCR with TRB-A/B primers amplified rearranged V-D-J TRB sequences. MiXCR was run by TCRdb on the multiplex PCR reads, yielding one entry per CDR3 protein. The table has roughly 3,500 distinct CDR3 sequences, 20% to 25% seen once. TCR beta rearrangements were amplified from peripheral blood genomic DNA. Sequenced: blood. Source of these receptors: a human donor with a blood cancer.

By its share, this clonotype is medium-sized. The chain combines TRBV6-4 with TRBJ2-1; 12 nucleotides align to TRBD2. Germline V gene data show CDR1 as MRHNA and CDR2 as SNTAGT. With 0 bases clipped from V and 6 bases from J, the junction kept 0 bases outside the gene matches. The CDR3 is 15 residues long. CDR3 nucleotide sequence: TGTGCCAGCAGTGACTCGACTAGCGGGAGCAATGAGCAGTTCTTC. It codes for CASSDSTSGSNEQFF.

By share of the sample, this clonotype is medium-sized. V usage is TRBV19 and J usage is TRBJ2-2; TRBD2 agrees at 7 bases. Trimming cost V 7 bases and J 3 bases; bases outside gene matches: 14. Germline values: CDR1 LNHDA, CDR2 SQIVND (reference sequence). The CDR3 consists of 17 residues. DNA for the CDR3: TGTGCCAGTAAAGGCCCGCTGGGGGGGGAGTACACCGGGGAGCTGTTTTTT. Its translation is CASKGPLGGEYTGELFF. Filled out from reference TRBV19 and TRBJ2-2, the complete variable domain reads DGGITQSPKYLFRKEGQNVTLSCEQNLNHDAMYWYRQDPGQGLRLIYYSQIVNDFQKGDIAEGYSVSREKKESFPLTVTSAQKNPTAFYLCASKGPLGGEYTGELFFGEGSRLTVL.

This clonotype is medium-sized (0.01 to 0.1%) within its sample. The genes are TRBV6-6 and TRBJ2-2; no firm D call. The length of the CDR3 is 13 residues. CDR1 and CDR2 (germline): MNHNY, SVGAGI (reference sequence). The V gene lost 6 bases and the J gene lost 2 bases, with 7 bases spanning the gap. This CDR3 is CASSSSNTGELFF. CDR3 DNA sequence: TGTGCCAGCAGCTCTTCTAACACCGGGGAGCTGTTTTTT.

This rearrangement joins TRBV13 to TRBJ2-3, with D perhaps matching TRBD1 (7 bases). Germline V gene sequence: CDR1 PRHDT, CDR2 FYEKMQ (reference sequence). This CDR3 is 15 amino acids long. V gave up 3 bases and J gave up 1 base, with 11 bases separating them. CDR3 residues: CASSFGGGRTDTQYF. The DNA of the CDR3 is TGTGCCAGCAGCTTCGGAGGGGGCCGCACAGATACGCAGTATTTT.

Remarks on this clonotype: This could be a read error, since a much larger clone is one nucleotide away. The CDR3 spells CAWDSNSNEQFF. DNA of the CDR3: TGTGCCTGGGATTCTAACAGCAATGAGCAGTTCTTC. The chain joins TRBV30 to TRBJ2-1; no reliable D call. Germline lookup yields CDR1 GTSNPN and CDR2 SVGIG (reference sequence). Trimming removed 5 bases from V and 6 bases from J, with 11 bases in between. The CDR3 loop spans 12 amino acids.

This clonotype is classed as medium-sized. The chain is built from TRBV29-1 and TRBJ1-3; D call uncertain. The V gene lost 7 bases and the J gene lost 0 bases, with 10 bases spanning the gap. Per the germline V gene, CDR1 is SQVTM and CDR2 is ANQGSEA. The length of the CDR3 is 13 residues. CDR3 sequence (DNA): TGCAGCGCCCGGACGGGCTCTGGAAACACCATATATTTT. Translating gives CSARTGSGNTIYF.

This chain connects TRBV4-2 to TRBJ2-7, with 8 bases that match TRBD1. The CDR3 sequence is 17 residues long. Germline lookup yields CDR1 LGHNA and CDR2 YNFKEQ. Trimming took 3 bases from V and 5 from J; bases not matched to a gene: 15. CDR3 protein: CASSQGRARGRSHEQYF. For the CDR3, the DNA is TGTGCCAGCAGCCAGGGCCGCGCCAGGGGGCGCAGCCACGAGCAGTACTTC.

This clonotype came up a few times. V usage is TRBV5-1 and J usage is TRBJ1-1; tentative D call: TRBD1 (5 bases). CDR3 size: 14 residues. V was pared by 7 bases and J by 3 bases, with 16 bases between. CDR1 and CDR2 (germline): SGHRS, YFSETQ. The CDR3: CASSLDQGYTEAFF. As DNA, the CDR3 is TGCGCCAGCTCCTTGGACCAGGGATACACTGAAGCTTTCTTT.

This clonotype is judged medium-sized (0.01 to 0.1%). The CDR3 protein is CASSHTDQGNTIYF. The CDR3 coding sequence is TGTGCCAGCAGCCATACAGACCAGGGAAACACCATATATTTT. V gene TRBV13 combines with J gene TRBJ1-3; the D is unclear. The CDR3 totals 14 residues. V lost 5 bases and J lost 4, with 12 bases in between. The germline V gene encodes CDR1 PRHDT and CDR2 FYEKMQ (reference sequence).

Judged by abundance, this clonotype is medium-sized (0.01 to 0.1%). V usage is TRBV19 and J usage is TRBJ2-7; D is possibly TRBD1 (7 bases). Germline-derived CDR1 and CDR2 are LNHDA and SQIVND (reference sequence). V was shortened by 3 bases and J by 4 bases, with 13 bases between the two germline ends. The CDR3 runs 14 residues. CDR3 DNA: TGTGCCAGTAGTATCGCGGCAGGGGGGTACGAGCAGTACTTC. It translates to CASSIAAGGYEQYF.

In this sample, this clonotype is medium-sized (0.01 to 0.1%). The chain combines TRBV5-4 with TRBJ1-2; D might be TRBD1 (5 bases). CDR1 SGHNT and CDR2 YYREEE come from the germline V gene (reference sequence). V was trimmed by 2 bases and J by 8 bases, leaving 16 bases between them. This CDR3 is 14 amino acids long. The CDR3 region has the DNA TGTGCCAGCAGCTTACGGTTGGGGGGTGTGGGCTACACCTTC. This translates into CASSLRLGGVGYTF.

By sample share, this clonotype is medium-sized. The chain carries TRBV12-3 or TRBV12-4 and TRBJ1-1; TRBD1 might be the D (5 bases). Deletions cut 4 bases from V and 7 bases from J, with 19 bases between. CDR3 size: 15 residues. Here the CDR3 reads CASSSTWTSPLEAFF. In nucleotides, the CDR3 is TGTGCCAGCAGTTCCACATGGACATCGCCGCTTGAAGCTTTCTTT.

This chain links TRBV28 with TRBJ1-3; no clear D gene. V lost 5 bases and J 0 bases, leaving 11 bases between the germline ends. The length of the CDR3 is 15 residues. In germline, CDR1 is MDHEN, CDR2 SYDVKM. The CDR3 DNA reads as TGTGCCAGCAGTATCAGAGCGAGCTCTGGAAACACCATATATTTT. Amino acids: CASSIRASSGNTIYF.

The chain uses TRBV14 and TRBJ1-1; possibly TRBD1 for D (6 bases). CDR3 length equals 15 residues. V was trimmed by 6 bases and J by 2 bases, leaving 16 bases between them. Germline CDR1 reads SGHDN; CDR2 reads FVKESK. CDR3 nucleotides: TGTGCCAGCAGACAACTACAGGGAATTAACACTGAAGCTTTCTTT. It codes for CASRQLQGINTEAFF.

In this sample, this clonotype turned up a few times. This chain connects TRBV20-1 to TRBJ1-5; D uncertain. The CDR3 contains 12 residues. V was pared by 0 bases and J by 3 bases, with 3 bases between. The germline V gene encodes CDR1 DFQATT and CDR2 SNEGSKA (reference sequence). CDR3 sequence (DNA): TGCAGTGCTAGAGATAACAATCAGCCCCAGCATTTT. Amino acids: CSARDNNQPQHF.

In nucleotides, the CDR3 is TGTGCCAGCAGTGTCCAAGACTATCTTACCCAGTACTTC. This gives the protein CASSVQDYLTQYF. The chain is built from TRBV2 and TRBJ2-5; tentative D call: TRBD2 (5 bases). CDR3 length equals 13 residues. In germline, CDR1 is SNHLY, CDR2 FYNNEI. Trimming pared 4 bases from V and 8 bases from J, leaving 14 bases between.

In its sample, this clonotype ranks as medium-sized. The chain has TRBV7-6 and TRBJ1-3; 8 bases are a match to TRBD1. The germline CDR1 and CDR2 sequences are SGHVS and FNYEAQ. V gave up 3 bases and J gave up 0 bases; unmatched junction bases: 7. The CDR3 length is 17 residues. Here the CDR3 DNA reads TGTGCCAGCAGCTTGTCTAGGACAGGGTTCTCTGGAAACACCATATATTTT. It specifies CASSLSRTGFSGNTIYF.

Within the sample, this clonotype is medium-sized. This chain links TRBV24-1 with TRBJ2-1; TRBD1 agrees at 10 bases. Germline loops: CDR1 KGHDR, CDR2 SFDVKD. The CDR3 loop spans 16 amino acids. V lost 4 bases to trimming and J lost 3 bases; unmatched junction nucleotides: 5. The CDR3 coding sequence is TGTGCCACCAGTGACGTCGGGACAGGGGTCTACAATGAGCAGTTCTTC. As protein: CATSDVGTGVYNEQFF.

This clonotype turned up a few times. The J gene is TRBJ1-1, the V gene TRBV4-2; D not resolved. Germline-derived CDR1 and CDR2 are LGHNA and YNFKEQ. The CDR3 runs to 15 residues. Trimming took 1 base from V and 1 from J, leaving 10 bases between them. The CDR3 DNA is TGTGCCAGCAGCCAAGGCACGGCAGAGAACACTGAAGCTTTCTTT. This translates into CASSQGTAENTEAFF.

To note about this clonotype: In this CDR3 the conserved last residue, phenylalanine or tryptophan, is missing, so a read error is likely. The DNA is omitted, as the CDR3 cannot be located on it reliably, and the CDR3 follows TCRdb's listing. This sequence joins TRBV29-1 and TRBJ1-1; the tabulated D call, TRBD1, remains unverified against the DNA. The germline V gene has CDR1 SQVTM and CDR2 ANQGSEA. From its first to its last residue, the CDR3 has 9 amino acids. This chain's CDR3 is CSVVVGGRS.

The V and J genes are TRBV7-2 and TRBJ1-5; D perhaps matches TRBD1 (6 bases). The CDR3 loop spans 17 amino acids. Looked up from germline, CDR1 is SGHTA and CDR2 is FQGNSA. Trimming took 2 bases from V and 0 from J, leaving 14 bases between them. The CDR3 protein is CASSLNREISSNQPQHF. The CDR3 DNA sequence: TGTGCCAGCAGCTTAAACAGGGAGATATCTAGCAATCAGCCCCAGCATTTT.

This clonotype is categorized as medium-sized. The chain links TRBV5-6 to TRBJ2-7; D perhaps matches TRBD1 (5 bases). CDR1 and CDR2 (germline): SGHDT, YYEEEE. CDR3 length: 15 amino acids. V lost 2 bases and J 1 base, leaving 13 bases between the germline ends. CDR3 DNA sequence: TGTGCCAGCAGCTTTGCCCCCCAGGGATCCTACGAGCAGTACTTC. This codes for CASSFAPQGSYEQYF. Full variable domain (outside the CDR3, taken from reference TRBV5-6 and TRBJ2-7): DAGVTQSPTHLIKTRGQQVTLRCSPKSGHDTVSWYQQALGQGPQFIFQYYEEEERQRGNFPDRFSGHQFPNYSSELNVNALLLGDSALYLCASSFAPQGSYEQYFGPGTRLTVT.